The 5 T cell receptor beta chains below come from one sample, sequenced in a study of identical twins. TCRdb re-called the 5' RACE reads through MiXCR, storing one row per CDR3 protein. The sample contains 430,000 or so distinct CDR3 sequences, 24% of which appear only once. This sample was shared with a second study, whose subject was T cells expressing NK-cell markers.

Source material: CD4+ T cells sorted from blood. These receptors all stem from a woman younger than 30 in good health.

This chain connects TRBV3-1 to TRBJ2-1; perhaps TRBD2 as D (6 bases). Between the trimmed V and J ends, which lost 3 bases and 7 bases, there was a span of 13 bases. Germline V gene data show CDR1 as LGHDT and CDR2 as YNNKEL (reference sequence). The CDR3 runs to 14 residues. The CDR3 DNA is TGTGCCAGCAGCCACGCCCTTGGGGGGAATGAGCAGTTCTTC. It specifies CASSHALGGNEQFF.

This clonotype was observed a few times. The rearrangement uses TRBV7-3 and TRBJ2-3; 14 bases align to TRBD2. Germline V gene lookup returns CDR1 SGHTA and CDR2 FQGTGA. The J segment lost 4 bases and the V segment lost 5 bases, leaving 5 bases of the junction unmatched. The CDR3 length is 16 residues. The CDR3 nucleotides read TGTGCCAGCAGCCCCGGGACTAGCGGGGGCGCAGATACGCAGTATTTT. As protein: CASSPGTSGGADTQYF.

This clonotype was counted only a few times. This CDR3 is CASSFTAQGIYGYTF. In nucleotides, the CDR3 is TGCGCCAGCAGCTTCACCGCTCAGGGGATATATGGCTACACCTTC. The genes are TRBV5-1 and TRBJ1-2; tentative D call: TRBD1 (6 bases). The V end lost 2 bases, the J end lost 5 bases, and 16 bases lay between the germline ends. The germline gives CDR1 SGHRS, CDR2 YFSETQ. This CDR3 region has 15 residues.

CDR3 loop: CASSLYPDRGTRSAQPQHF. In nucleotides, the CDR3 is TGTGCCAGCAGCTTATATCCGGACAGGGGTACCCGATCCGCTCAGCCCCAGCATTTT. The chain is built from TRBV7-8 and TRBJ1-5; 9 bases map to TRBD1. CDR1 and CDR2 (germline): SGHVS, FQNEAQ. The CDR3 contains 19 residues. V lost 2 bases and J lost 6; bases outside the gene matches: 17.

The CDR3 here is CSVKPGTEETQYF. The CDR3 DNA reads TGCAGCGTTAAACCGGGGACAGAAGAGACCCAGTACTTC. The chain employs TRBV29-1 and TRBJ2-5; the match to TRBD1 covers 7 bases. The J segment lost 3 bases and the V segment lost 5 bases, leaving 6 bases of the junction unmatched. Germline V CDR1 and CDR2: SQVTM, ANQGSEA. CDR3 size: 13 residues.